This TCR beta chain was found in a study of cytomegalovirus exposure and HLA in healthy donors. General study points: Rarity characterized most TCR sequences, yet some public TCRs appeared in many donors.

The primer mix had 60 Vbeta and 13 Jbeta primers. Sequencing was performed with immunoSEQ multiplex PCR; in TCRdb, only in-frame clones are kept and a portion is missing. Here the sample spans about 180,000 clones, less than 90% being singletons. This clone has just a few counts. Its antigen is currently unknown. The germline CDR1 and CDR2 sequences are MNHEY and SMNVEV (reference sequence). This CDR3 comprises 13 residues. The trim removed 6 bases at V and 6 bases at J, leaving 7 bases unmatched. The specimen sequenced was PBMCs. The chain combines TRBV27 with TRBJ2-7; 8 bases agree with TRBD1. The source is a man aged 30-40 years in good health and CMV-seronegative. The chain's CDR3 is CASSHRGAFEQYF. In DNA form, the CDR3 reads TGTGCCAGCAGCCACAGGGGGGCGTTCGAGCAGTACTTC.